This T cell receptor beta chain is drawn from a study of cytomegalovirus exposure and HLA in healthy donors. Study background: Prior work identified under 130 million unique TCR beta sequences in approximately 180 million T cells. A preliminary data release comprised 70 million to 95 million unique TCRs obtained from HLA-typed donors.

CDR3 length: 16 amino acids. CDR1 is SGHTA and CDR2 is FQGNSA in the germline V gene. The V end was cut by 8 bases, the J end by 1 base, with 18 bases between. As for this clone: Its antigen is as yet unknown.

It was with 60 Vbeta and 13 Jbeta primers that the PCR ran. Sequenced by immunoSEQ multiplex PCR; TCRdb stores in-frame clones only, minus some. The sample has some 200,000 clones; 70% are singletons. Findings and limits, study-wide: Later analysis demonstrated an association between a missense DCLRE1C variant and TCR beta V- and J-gene trimming. Apart from CMV serostatus, no immune exposure information was available.

This clonotype was sampled from a man in his forties or fifties in good health and CMV-seropositive. The chain links TRBV7-2 to TRBJ1-3; TRBD1 is a possible D gene (6 bases). Sequencing input: PBMCs. Here the CDR3 reads CASSKSGGQSGNTIYF. The DNA for the CDR3 is TGTGCCAGCTCTAAGAGCGGGGGGCAATCTGGAAACACCATATATTTT. Full variable domain (rest looked up from reference TRBV7-2 and TRBJ1-3): GAGVSQSPSNKVTEKGKDVELRCDPISGHTALYWYRQSLGQGLEFLIYFQGNSAPDKSGLPSDRFSAERTGGSVSTLTIQRTQQEDSAVYLCASSKSGGQSGNTIYFGEGSWLTVV.